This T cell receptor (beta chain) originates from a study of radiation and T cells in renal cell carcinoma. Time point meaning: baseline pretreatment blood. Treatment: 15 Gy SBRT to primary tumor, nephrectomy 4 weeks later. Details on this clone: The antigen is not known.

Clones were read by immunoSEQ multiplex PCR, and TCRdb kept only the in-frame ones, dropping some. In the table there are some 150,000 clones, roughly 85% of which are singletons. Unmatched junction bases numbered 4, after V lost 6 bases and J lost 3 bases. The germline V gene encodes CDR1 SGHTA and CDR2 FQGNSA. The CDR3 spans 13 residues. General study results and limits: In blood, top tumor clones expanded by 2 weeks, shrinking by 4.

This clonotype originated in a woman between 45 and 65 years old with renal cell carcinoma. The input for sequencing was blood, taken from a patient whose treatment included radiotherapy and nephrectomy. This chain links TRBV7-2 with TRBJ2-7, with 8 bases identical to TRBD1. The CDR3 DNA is TGTGCCAGCAGTAGGACAGGGTTCTACGAGCAGTACTTC. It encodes CASSRTGFYEQYF.